The next 32 T cell receptor beta chains were all read from a single sample in a study of response to subunit inactivated influenza vaccine (dated by TCRdb to 2017 to 2018). Libraries were made using RT-PCR. TCRdb records Illumina HiSeq 2500 as the sequencer. Through fastp at Q25 and MiXCR, TCRdb rebuilt clones from the public reads, retaining in-frame beta chains. A single entry per CDR3 protein holds the most common genes and DNA from its merged rows. Present in this sample are 700,000 to 800,000 distinct CDR3 sequences, 15% to 20% of which were seen just once. The top ten constitute under 13% of the sample. The sequencing used PBMCs from blood, collected roughly 5 days after vaccination. These TCRs come from a man in his fifties or sixties who received an inactivated influenza vaccine. Donor details come from another sample of the same person, matched by shared clones.

The genes are TRBV7-2 and TRBJ2-2, with no clear D. The V gene lost 5 bases and the J gene lost 9 bases, with 13 bases spanning the gap. The germline gives CDR1 SGHTA, CDR2 FQGNSA. This CDR3 has 13 residues. The CDR3 bases are TGTGCCAGCAGCCTGGTACTCGCGAGGGAGCTGTTTTTT. Residues: CASSLVLARELFF.

J is TRBJ2-5 and V is TRBV6-1; 13 positions match TRBD2. The CDR3 covers 17 residues. The germline CDR1 and CDR2 sequences are MNHNS and SASEGT. J lost 2 bases, V lost 5 bases, and 8 bases had no gene match. CDR3 sequence reads: CASSRRKLAGGQETQYF. In DNA form, the CDR3 reads TGTGCCAGCAGTCGGAGGAAACTAGCGGGAGGGCAAGAGACCCAGTACTTC.

Of note for this clonotype: With a much larger clone just one base away, this may be a read error. This chain uses TRBV20-1 with TRBJ1-2; TRBD1 is a possible D gene (5 bases). V was trimmed by 4 bases and J by 7 bases, leaving 13 bases between them. CDR1 is DFQATT and CDR2 is SNEGSKA in the germline V gene (reference sequence). The CDR3 is 12 residues long. CDR3 sequence reads: CSAKARAGGYTF. CDR3 DNA sequence: TGCAGTGCTAAGGCCAGGGCGGGTGGCTACACCTTC.

The chain carries TRBV6-1 and TRBJ2-5; perhaps D is TRBD1 or TRBD2 (5 bases each). Germline V CDR1 and CDR2: MNHNS, SASEGT. The V and J ends lost 6 bases and 3 bases respectively, with 11 bases between them. There are 13 residues in the CDR3. The CDR3 sequence: CASSTGRKETQYF. The CDR3 bases are TGTGCCAGCAGCACGGGGCGGAAAGAGACCCAGTACTTC.

This clonotype was picked up a small number of times. The gene calls are TRBV29-1 and TRBJ2-5; a weak D match, TRBD1 (6 bases). CDR1 and CDR2 from the germline V gene are SQVTM and ANQGSEA. This CDR3 is 12 amino acids long. The ends were cut back, 3 bases at V and 5 bases at J, with 10 bases in the middle. CDR3 loop: CSVDPGEETQYF. The CDR3 DNA reads TGCAGCGTTGACCCAGGGGAGGAGACCCAGTACTTC. Together with reference TRBV29-1 and TRBJ2-5, the CDR3 gives the full variable domain: SAVISQKPSRDICQRGTSLTIQCQVDSQVTMMFWYRQQPGQSLTLIATANQGSEATYESGFVIDKFPISRPNLTFSTLTVSNMSPEDSSIYLCSVDPGEETQYFGPGTRLLVL.

The chain recombines TRBV10-1 with TRBJ2-3; D is undetermined. The CDR3 has 13 amino acids. Germline V gives CDR1 WNHNN, CDR2 SYGVQD (reference sequence). Trimming removed 2 bases from V and 3 bases from J, with 6 bases in between. Written as DNA, the CDR3 is TGCGCCAGCAGTGAGGTTAATACAGATACGCAGTATTTT. Translated: CASSEVNTDTQYF.

With regard to this clonotype: The junction departs from the called germline gene at one end, perhaps through a read error. The chain employs TRBV20-1 and TRBJ1-2, with D maybe TRBD1 (5 bases). This CDR3 contains 13 residues. Germline values: CDR1 DFQATT, CDR2 SNEGSKA (reference sequence). As DNA, the CDR3 is TGCAGTGTCCCGGACACCAGAAACTATGGCCACACCTTC. Protein product: CSVPDTRNYGHTF.

The chain recombines TRBV6-5 with TRBJ2-7; D uncertain. This CDR3 has 14 residues. V was shortened by 2 bases and J by 3 bases, with 11 bases between the two germline ends. The V gene's germline CDR1 is MNHEY and CDR2 SVGAGI. The CDR3 spells CASSYGKYFYEQYF. The CDR3 DNA is TGTGCCAGCAGTTACGGGAAATACTTCTACGAGCAGTACTTC.

V is TRBV14 and J is TRBJ2-1; D might be TRBD1 or TRBD2, each matching 5 bases. CDR3 length equals 16 residues. V was trimmed by 1 base and J by 8 bases, leaving 18 bases between them. The germline CDR1 and CDR2 sequences are SGHDN and FVKESK. CDR3 in amino acids: CASSQAGALAGYEQFF. The DNA for the CDR3 is TGTGCCAGCAGCCAAGCTGGGGCCCTAGCTGGCTATGAGCAGTTCTTC.

Only a few counts were recorded for this clonotype. This sequence joins TRBV5-6 and TRBJ2-5; 8 bases align to TRBD2. CDR1 is SGHDT and CDR2 is YYEEEE in the germline V gene. J gave up 4 bases and V 3 bases, and 5 bases lay outside the gene matches. The CDR3 runs to 14 residues. The CDR3 sequence is CASSYGTSGETQYF. DNA for the CDR3: TGTGCCAGCAGCTACGGGACTAGTGGAGAGACCCAGTACTTC.

A few counts support this clonotype. This chain's CDR3 is CASSYSAAGGSDTQYF. CDR3 sequence (DNA): TGTGCCAGCAGTTACTCTGCAGCGGGAGGCTCAGATACGCAGTATTTT. V gene TRBV6-2 or TRBV6-3 combines with J gene TRBJ2-3; the match to TRBD2 covers 9 bases. This CDR3 spans 16 amino acids. Germline loops: CDR1 MNHEY, CDR2 SVGEGT. V was clipped by 0 bases and J by 4 bases; unmatched bases: 5.

This clonotype was seen more than once but under ten times. The chain recombines TRBV18 with TRBJ2-5; no reliable D call. CDR1 and CDR2 (germline): KGHSH, LQKENI. V was shortened by 1 base and J by 1 base, with 7 bases between the two germline ends. This CDR3 comprises 14 residues. The CDR3 protein is CASSPLTLQETQYF. CDR3 nucleotide sequence: TGTGCCAGCTCACCACTGACGCTCCAAGAGACCCAGTACTTC.

This clonotype was recorded a few times. V is TRBV5-5 and J is TRBJ2-3; 8 nucleotides align to TRBD2. J gave up 4 bases and V 0 bases, and 13 bases lay outside the gene matches. The CDR3 is 18 residues long. Germline CDR1 reads SGHKS; CDR2 reads YYEKEE (reference sequence). The CDR3 nucleotides are TGTGCCAGCAGCTTGGTCCCTTCCCTACGGGGGGGCCCAGATACGCAGTATTTT. This codes for CASSLVPSLRGGPDTQYF.

This clonotype was recorded a few times. This rearrangement joins TRBV5-6 to TRBJ2-1; D unresolved. The CDR3 is made up of 16 amino acids. The ends were cut back, 4 bases at V and 0 bases at J, with 14 bases in the middle. The germline V gene encodes CDR1 SGHDT and CDR2 YYEEEE. The CDR3 sequence is CASSTADGSSYNEQFF. Here the CDR3 DNA reads TGTGCCAGCAGCACCGCCGACGGTAGCTCCTACAATGAGCAGTTCTTC.

This clonotype was counted at least ten times. This sequence joins TRBV12-3 or TRBV12-4 and TRBJ2-2; D is uncertain. CDR3 length equals 15 residues. The V end was cut by 3 bases, the J end by 6 bases, with 14 bases between. CDR3 loop: CASSFLGLGSGELFF. The CDR3 coding sequence is TGTGCCAGCAGTTTCCTGGGTTTGGGATCCGGGGAGCTGTTTTTT.

The V gene is TRBV20-1, the J gene TRBJ1-5; D is undetermined. V dropped 0 bases and J dropped 0 bases, with 9 bases sitting between them. Germline CDR1 is DFQATT and CDR2 is SNEGSKA (reference sequence). This CDR3 spans 15 amino acids. CDR3 nucleotides: TGCAGTGCTAGAGATGAGAGGTATAGCAATCAGCCCCAGCATTTT. Translating gives CSARDERYSNQPQHF.

The V call is TRBV4-2, the J call TRBJ1-6; tentatively, D is TRBD1 (5 bases). V lost 0 bases and J 10 bases, leaving 16 bases between the germline ends. The germline V gene encodes CDR1 LGHNA and CDR2 YNFKEQ. The CDR3 totals 16 residues. The CDR3 loop reads CASSQDRDGAGSPLHF. The CDR3 nucleotides are TGTGCCAGCAGCCAAGACAGGGACGGTGCTGGATCACCCCTCCACTTT.

This clonotype has at least ten counts. The chain couples TRBV3-1 to TRBJ2-5; D ambiguous. V was pared by 2 bases and J by 4 bases, with 17 bases between. The CDR3 consists of 16 residues. In germline, CDR1 is LGHDT, CDR2 YNNKEL (reference sequence). CDR3 residues: CASSQNSRLSTETQYF. In DNA form, the CDR3 reads TGTGCCAGCAGCCAAAACTCCCGGCTTTCGACAGAGACCCAGTACTTC.

The chain couples TRBV25-1 to TRBJ2-3; 9 bases map to TRBD2. CDR1 and CDR2 from the germline V gene are MGHDK and SYGVNS. The CDR3 has 16 residues. The V and J ends lost 3 bases and 0 bases, in that order; junction bases with no gene match: 4. CDR3: CASSDHLAGSTDTQYF. The CDR3, as DNA: TGTGCCAGCAGTGACCACCTAGCGGGGAGCACAGATACGCAGTATTTT.

The chain links TRBV6-2 or TRBV6-3 to TRBJ2-5; D is possibly TRBD2 (6 bases). This CDR3 spans 16 amino acids. Trimming removed 1 base at V and 5 bases at J, with 17 bases between. Germline V gives CDR1 MNHEY, CDR2 SVGEGT. The CDR3 spells CASSYWMARREETQYF. CDR3 coding DNA: TGTGCCAGCAGTTACTGGATGGCCCGGAGGGAGGAGACCCAGTACTTC.

J is TRBJ2-5 and V is TRBV10-3; 7 bases fit TRBD1. V was pared by 10 bases and J by 0 bases, with 8 bases of the junction left unmatched. CDR1 is ENHRY and CDR2 is SYGVKD in the germline V gene. The CDR3 totals 14 residues. The CDR3 DNA is TGTGCCACACGACCGGGGACAGACCAAGAGACCCAGTACTTC. It specifies CATRPGTDQETQYF.

V and J are TRBV12-3 or TRBV12-4 and TRBJ2-7, with D unresolved. The germline V and J ends were trimmed by 2 bases and 7 bases, with 12 bases remaining between them. This CDR3 contains 13 residues. The DNA of the CDR3 is TGTGCCAGCAGTTTATTTGATGAGCGAGAGCAGTACTTC. Encoded protein: CASSLFDEREQYF.

J is TRBJ1-1 and V is TRBV7-2; a possible D gene is TRBD1 (6 bases). The germline V and J ends were trimmed by 7 bases and 5 bases, with 23 bases remaining between them. This CDR3 has 16 residues. Germline CDR1 SGHTA, CDR2 FQGNSA. This CDR3 reads CASTRRVARGGTEAFF. For the CDR3, the DNA is TGTGCCAGCACCAGGAGGGTGGCGAGGGGGGGGACTGAAGCTTTCTTT.

The chain carries TRBV4-1 and TRBJ2-7; D may be TRBD1 or TRBD2 (5 bases each). The CDR3 is 16 amino acids. V was trimmed by 0 bases and J by 4 bases, leaving 16 bases between them. Germline loops: CDR1 MGHRA, CDR2 YSYEKL. The CDR3 bases are TGCGCCAGCAGCCAAGATATGGGGACCTTGAGGTACGAGCAGTACTTC. It specifies CASSQDMGTLRYEQYF.

This clonotype appeared a few times. The chain has TRBV7-2 and TRBJ2-6; 10 bases line up with TRBD1. Germline V gene sequence: CDR1 SGHTA, CDR2 FQGNSA. Germline trimming cut 4 bases from V and 13 bases from J; bases unmatched to any gene: 10. The CDR3 is made up of 15 amino acids. Written as DNA, the CDR3 is TGTGCCAGCAGCTCTACCGGACAGGGGGTATCTGTCCTGACTTTC. This gives the protein CASSSTGQGVSVLTF.

The rearrangement joins TRBV7-2 to TRBJ2-1; D uncertain. CDR1 is SGHTA and CDR2 is FQGNSA in the germline V gene. This CDR3 region has 14 residues. V lost 1 base to trimming and J lost 2 bases, with 6 bases between them. This CDR3 is CASSLVVPYNEQFF. CDR3 DNA: TGTGCCAGCAGCTTAGTCGTGCCCTACAATGAGCAGTTCTTC.

This chain uses TRBV29-1 with TRBJ2-5; tentative D call: TRBD2 (6 bases). Germline V gene lookup returns CDR1 SQVTM and CDR2 ANQGSEA. The CDR3 contains 20 residues. Trimming took off 5 bases at V and 1 base at J, with 32 bases between the two ends. For the CDR3, the DNA is TGCAGCGTTACTCCGCGACCCCGGGAGCGTACGTACGGGCCCCAAGAGACCCAGTACTTC. Residues: CSVTPRPRERTYGPQETQYF. The variable domain in full, with the rest retrieved from reference TRBV29-1 and TRBJ2-5, is SAVISQKPSRDICQRGTSLTIQCQVDSQVTMMFWYRQQPGQSLTLIATANQGSEATYESGFVIDKFPISRPNLTFSTLTVSNMSPEDSSIYLCSVTPRPRERTYGPQETQYFGPGTRLLVL.

In this sample, this clonotype turned up a few times. This chain joins TRBV15 and TRBJ2-7; D is uncertain. The CDR3 consists of 12 residues. CDR1 is LNHNV, CDR2 YYDKDF, per germline (reference sequence). V was cut by 5 bases and J by 8 bases, with 13 bases left in between. This CDR3 reads CATSVFMEKQYF. The CDR3 DNA sequence: TGTGCCACCAGCGTTTTTATGGAGAAGCAGTACTTC.

This clonotype occurred many times. V and J are TRBV29-1 and TRBJ2-3, with 10 bases aligning to TRBD2. The CDR3 is made up of 16 amino acids. Looked up from germline, CDR1 is SQVTM and CDR2 is ANQGSEA. The V segment lost 3 bases and the J segment 3 bases; nucleotides outside the gene matches: 9. The CDR3 region has the DNA TGCAGCGTTGACTTAGCGGGAGGCTGGGGAACAGATACGCAGTATTTT. Translated, it gives CSVDLAGGWGTDTQYF.

This clonotype has more than one count but fewer than ten. The chain carries TRBV20-1 and TRBJ2-2; D is perhaps TRBD2 (6 bases). The germline V and J ends were trimmed by 6 bases and 3 bases, with 14 bases remaining between them. The germline gives CDR1 DFQATT, CDR2 SNEGSKA (reference sequence). This CDR3 has 14 amino acids. This CDR3 reads CSAYGGNHTGELFF. CDR3 coding DNA: TGCAGTGCGTACGGCGGGAACCACACCGGGGAGCTGTTTTTT.

This clonotype has just a few counts. The rearrangement uses TRBV6-2 or TRBV6-3 and TRBJ2-6, with a possible D match to TRBD2 (5 bases). Looked up from germline, CDR1 is MNHEY and CDR2 is SVGEGT. The CDR3 runs 14 residues. V was clipped by 6 bases and J by 9 bases, with 15 bases between them. CDR3 nucleotide sequence: TGTGCCAGCAGCCGGCCGGGAACACTCAACGTCCTGACTTTC. Translating it yields CASSRPGTLNVLTF.

The chain combines TRBV6-2 or TRBV6-3 with TRBJ2-7; tentatively, D is TRBD2 (5 bases). The CDR3 has 16 amino acids. V was clipped by 2 bases and J by 2 bases, with 16 bases between them. CDR1 is MNHEY, CDR2 SVGEGT, per germline. CDR3 DNA sequence: TGTGCCAGCAGTTACCCTTCAGCGGCGGTTACCTACGAGCAGTACTTC. This encodes CASSYPSAAVTYEQYF.